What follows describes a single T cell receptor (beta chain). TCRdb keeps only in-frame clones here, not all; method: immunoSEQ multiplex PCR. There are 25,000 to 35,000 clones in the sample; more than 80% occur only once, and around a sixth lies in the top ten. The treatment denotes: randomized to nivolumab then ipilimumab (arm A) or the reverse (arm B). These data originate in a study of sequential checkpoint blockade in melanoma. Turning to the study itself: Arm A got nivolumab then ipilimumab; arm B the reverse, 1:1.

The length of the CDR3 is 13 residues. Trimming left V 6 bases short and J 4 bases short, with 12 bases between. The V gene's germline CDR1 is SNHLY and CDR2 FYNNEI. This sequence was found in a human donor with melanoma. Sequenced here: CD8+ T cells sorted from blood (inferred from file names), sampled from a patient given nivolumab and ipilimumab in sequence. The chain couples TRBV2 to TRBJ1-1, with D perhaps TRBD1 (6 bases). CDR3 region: CASRQGGGTEAFF. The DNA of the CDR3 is TGTGCCAGCAGACAGGGTGGAGGCACTGAAGCTTTCTTT. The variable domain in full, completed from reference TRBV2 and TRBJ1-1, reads EPEVTQTPSHQVTQMGQEVILRCVPISNHLYFYWYRQILGQKVEFLVSFYNNEISEKSEIFDDQFSVERPDGSNFTLKIRSTKLEDSAMYFCASRQGGGTEAFFGQGTRLTVV.